Each of the 5 T cell receptor beta chains below was sequenced from the same sample in a study of blood T cell repertoires in COVID-19. Sequencing was performed with immunoSEQ multiplex PCR; in TCRdb, only in-frame clones are kept and a portion is missing. The table records some 670,000 clones, about nine tenths of them present only once. The sample comprised peripheral blood. The receptors here all came from a woman under 30 with acute or convalescent COVID-19.

J is TRBJ1-1 and V is TRBV12-5, with unresolved D. The germline gives CDR1 LGHNT, CDR2 FRNRAP. This CDR3 spans 13 amino acids. V lost 2 bases, J lost 1 base, and 5 bases lay in between. The CDR3, as DNA: TGTGCTAGTGGTTTGACAGAGAACACTGAAGCTTTCTTT. As protein: CASGLTENTEAFF.

This sequence joins TRBV29-1 and TRBJ1-4; possibly TRBD1 for D (6 bases). V lost 5 bases and J lost 6, with 16 bases in between. The CDR3 has 14 residues. The germline CDR1 and CDR2 sequences are SQVTM and ANQGSEA. CDR3 nucleotide sequence: TGCAGCGTTTGGTCAACAGGGCAGGATGAAAAACTGTTTTTT. Its translation is CSVWSTGQDEKLFF.

The rearrangement uses TRBV18 and TRBJ1-2; D unclear. The length of the CDR3 is 15 residues. Trimming left V 3 bases short and J 4 bases short, with 15 bases between. The germline V gene has CDR1 KGHSH and CDR2 LQKENI. The CDR3 loop reads CASSPQERQGYGYTF. CDR3 bases: TGTGCCAGCTCACCCCAAGAGAGGCAAGGCTATGGCTACACCTTC. The whole variable domain, filled in from reference TRBV18 and TRBJ1-2, reads NAGVMQNPRHLVRRRGQEARLRCSPMKGHSHVYWYRQLPEEGLKFMVYLQKENIIDESGMPKERFSAEFPKEGPSILRIQQVVRGDSAAYFCASSPQERQGYGYTFGSGTRLTVV.

A remark on this clone: Within the sample, other DNA sequences also encode this same CDR3. This chain uses TRBV11-3 with TRBJ1-1; no clear D gene. The V gene's germline CDR1 is SGHNT and CDR2 YENEEA. The length of the CDR3 is 14 residues. The germline V and J ends were trimmed by 1 base and 2 bases, with 8 bases remaining between them. The CDR3 here is CASSLGGLNTEAFF. As DNA, the CDR3 is TGTGCCAGCAGCTTAGGCGGCCTTAACACTGAAGCTTTCTTT.

The rearrangement uses TRBV19 and TRBJ1-2; D remains ambiguous. The CDR3 has 12 residues. The V gene lost 7 bases and the J gene lost 5 bases, with 11 bases spanning the gap. CDR1 LNHDA and CDR2 SQIVND come from the germline V gene (reference sequence). The CDR3 protein is CASKSGPYGYTF. As DNA, the CDR3 is TGTGCCAGTAAGTCAGGCCCTTATGGCTACACCTTC.